This paragraph covers one T cell receptor (beta chain) sequence. No antigen is known for it. PCR was performed a second time for about 7 to 11 cycles using a sample-barcoded 5' primer and a J-beta primer mix. Tagging of each cDNA molecule was performed by a template-switch adaptor with 12 random nucleotides. MiXCR, run by TCRdb on the 5' RACE reads, gives a single entry per CDR3 protein. The table includes 1.4 million to 1.5 million distinct CDR3 sequences, around 39% detected once. Isolation recovered at least 7 million PBMCs from every sample. Extraction of total RNA produced a minimum of 5.5 micrograms from each sample. This sample stems from a study of blood T cells in healthy people across ages. V was clipped by 1 base and J by 1 base, with 2 bases between them. CDR3 length equals 13 residues. Germline CDR1 SGHKS, CDR2 YYEKEE (reference sequence). Study observations and caveats: Naive T cell percentage by flow cytometry tracked strongly with beta diversity.

This sequence was found in a woman in her late teens or twenties in good health. Material: blood. The gene calls are TRBV5-5 and TRBJ1-4; no clear D. The CDR3 here is CASSLLTNEKLFF. As DNA, the CDR3 is TGTGCCAGCAGCTTGTTAACTAATGAAAAACTGTTTTTT. Variable domain in full (rest from reference TRBV5-5 and TRBJ1-4): DAGVTQSPTHLIKTRGQQVTLRCSPISGHKSVSWYQQVLGQGPQFIFQYYEKEERGRGNFPDRFSARQFPNYSSELNVNALLLGDSALYLCASSLLTNEKLFFGSGTQLSVL.